These 22 T cell receptor beta chains share one sample of origin, sequenced in a study of blood T cell repertoires in COVID-19. TCRdb's copy holds only in-frame clones and misses some; the assay was immunoSEQ multiplex PCR. The sample consists of around 470,000 clones, less than 95% of them appearing once. The sample consisted of PBMCs or T cells enriched from blood (not recorded which). The source of these receptors is a man aged 18 to 35 who had recovered from COVID-19.

The V gene is TRBV19, the J gene TRBJ1-1, with D hard to call. The V end was cut by 5 bases, the J end by 6 bases, with 10 bases between. Germline V gives CDR1 LNHDA, CDR2 SQIVND (reference sequence). The CDR3 is made up of 12 amino acids. The CDR3 sequence: CASSGRIAEAFF. CDR3 coding DNA: TGTGCCAGTAGTGGGAGAATCGCTGAAGCTTTCTTT. The full variable domain, completed using reference TRBV19 and TRBJ1-1, is DGGITQSPKYLFRKEGQNVTLSCEQNLNHDAMYWYRQDPGQGLRLIYYSQIVNDFQKGDIAEGYSVSREKKESFPLTVTSAQKNPTAFYLCASSGRIAEAFFGQGTRLTVV.

This chain links TRBV6-5 with TRBJ1-1; D possibly corresponds to TRBD1 (6 bases). The CDR3 runs 15 residues. Trimming removed 2 bases at V and 4 bases at J, with 14 bases between. CDR1 and CDR2 (germline): MNHEY, SVGAGI. CDR3 loop: CASSYAPTGSTEAFF. The DNA for the CDR3 is TGTGCCAGCAGTTACGCCCCCACAGGGAGCACTGAAGCTTTCTTT.

The chain joins TRBV14 to TRBJ1-2; D may be TRBD1 (5 bases). The CDR3 has 15 amino acids. Germline-derived CDR1 and CDR2 are SGHDN and FVKESK. The germline V and J ends were trimmed by 0 bases and 4 bases, with 12 bases remaining between them. Written as DNA, the CDR3 is TGTGCCAGCAGCCAAGATAGGAGGGGAAGCTATGGCTACACCTTC. The encoded protein is CASSQDRRGSYGYTF.

The V gene is TRBV7-9, the J gene TRBJ1-2; TRBD1 agrees at 12 bases. The CDR3 contains 15 residues. The junction had 15 bases not matched to a gene; V was cut back by 5 bases and J by 14 bases. Germline V gives CDR1 SEHNR, CDR2 FQNEAQ (reference sequence). The CDR3 region has the DNA TGTGCCAGCAGCACAACCGCCGGGACAGGGGGCTTAAGTACCTTC. It codes for CASSTTAGTGGLSTF.

This chain connects TRBV24-1 to TRBJ1-1, with TRBD1 matching 9 bases. The CDR3 contains 16 residues. Germline CDR1 reads KGHDR; CDR2 reads SFDVKD. The V gene end was trimmed by 4 bases and the J gene end by 6 bases; junction bases not matched to a gene: 11. CDR3 protein: CATSDTGGQVRAEAFF. The CDR3, as DNA: TGTGCCACCAGTGACACAGGGGGCCAGGTCAGAGCTGAAGCTTTCTTT.

DNA for the CDR3: TGTGCCATAACTAGCGGGAGGGCCACAGATACGCAGTATTTT. As protein: CAITSGRATDTQYF. The chain is built from TRBV9 and TRBJ2-3; 13 nucleotides agree with TRBD2. The trim removed 9 bases at V and 2 bases at J, leaving 3 bases unmatched. CDR3 size: 14 residues. Germline CDR1 SGDLS, CDR2 YYNGEE.

This chain joins TRBV18 and TRBJ2-1; no firm D call. With 0 bases removed from V and 5 bases from J, the gap between germline ends came to 8 bases. The CDR3 extends over 14 amino acids. The germline CDR1 and CDR2 sequences are KGHSH and LQKENI. The CDR3 coding sequence is TGTGCCAGCTCACCACCGCGGCCAAACAATGAGCAGTTCTTC. The encoded protein is CASSPPRPNNEQFF.

The gene calls are TRBV7-9 and TRBJ2-5; D gene unclear. V was shortened by 2 bases and J by 2 bases, with 6 bases between the two germline ends. Germline values: CDR1 SEHNR, CDR2 FQNEAQ (reference sequence). The CDR3 has 13 residues. CDR3: CASSLFVQETQYF. The DNA of the CDR3 is TGTGCCAGCAGCTTATTCGTACAAGAGACCCAGTACTTC.

This chain links TRBV11-2 with TRBJ2-7; 9 bases are a match to TRBD2. From germline, CDR1 is SGHAT and CDR2 FQNNGV. This CDR3 contains 17 residues. J was trimmed by 4 bases and V by 1 base; bases with no gene match: 11. The CDR3 DNA reads as TGTGCCAGCAGCTTAGGGAGAAATAGCGGGAGAAAATACGAGCAGTACTTC. The encoded protein is CASSLGRNSGRKYEQYF.

V is TRBV9 and J is TRBJ2-1; D might be TRBD1 (5 bases). The germline V and J ends were trimmed by 3 bases and 9 bases, with 13 bases remaining between them. The length of the CDR3 is 13 residues. Looked up from germline, CDR1 is SGDLS and CDR2 is YYNGEE. This CDR3 reads CASSGGSIGEQFF. In nucleotides, the CDR3 is TGTGCCAGCAGCGGGGGCTCAATTGGTGAGCAGTTCTTC. The complete variable domain, with remaining parts taken from reference TRBV9 and TRBJ2-1, reads DSGVTQTPKHLITATGQRVTLRCSPRSGDLSVYWYQQSLDQGLQFLIQYYNGEERAKGNILERFSAQQFPDLHSELNLSSLELGDSALYFCASSGGSIGEQFFGPGTRLTVL.

V and J are TRBV7-9 and TRBJ1-1; TRBD1 might be the D (6 bases). This CDR3 has 15 amino acids. Trimming took 5 bases from V and 0 from J, leaving 13 bases between them. Per the germline V gene, CDR1 is SEHNR and CDR2 is FQNEAQ (reference sequence). This CDR3 reads CASSLIDRMNTEAFF. CDR3 coding DNA: TGTGCCAGCAGCCTGATCGACAGGATGAACACTGAAGCTTTCTTT.

This rearrangement joins TRBV5-1 to TRBJ1-6; D may be TRBD1 (5 bases). In germline, CDR1 is SGHRS, CDR2 YFSETQ. This CDR3 has 16 residues. V was cut by 3 bases and J by 9 bases, with 19 bases left in between. The CDR3 loop is CASSSALAGEGSPLHF. Here the CDR3 DNA reads TGCGCCAGCAGCTCGGCCTTGGCGGGGGAGGGTTCACCCCTCCACTTT. Full variable domain (missing parts from reference TRBV5-1 and TRBJ1-6): KAGVTQTPRYLIKTRGQQVTLSCSPISGHRSVSWYQQTPGQGLQFLFEYFSETQRNKGNFPGRFSGRQFSNSRSEMNVSTLELGDSALYLCASSSALAGEGSPLHFGNGTRLTVT.

V usage is TRBV27 and J usage is TRBJ1-5; D ambiguous. This CDR3 spans 13 amino acids. Germline CDR1 reads MNHEY; CDR2 reads SMNVEV (reference sequence). Trimming took off 6 bases at V and 7 bases at J, with 13 bases between the two ends. The CDR3 coding sequence is TGTGCCAGCAGCGGGGTTTTAACGCAGCCCCAGCATTTT. It codes for CASSGVLTQPQHF.

The rearrangement links TRBV6-6 to TRBJ1-1, with a possible D match to TRBD1 (6 bases). This CDR3 has 14 amino acids. V was trimmed by 6 bases and J by 5 bases, leaving 16 bases between them. Germline lookup yields CDR1 MNHNY and CDR2 SVGAGI (reference sequence). CDR3 sequence reads: CASRPQGAGTEAFF. The CDR3 bases are TGTGCCAGCAGGCCACAGGGAGCGGGGACTGAAGCTTTCTTT.

V and J are TRBV3-1 (or the pseudogene TRBV3-2) and TRBJ2-1; the D gene is possibly TRBD2 (5 bases). CDR3 size: 17 residues. CDR1 and CDR2 from the germline V gene are LGHDT and YNNKEL (reference sequence). V was trimmed by 1 base and J by 1 base, leaving 14 bases between them. Here the CDR3 DNA reads TGTGCCAGCAGCCAAGGGTTTGGGAGAGGATCCTACAATGAGCAGTTCTTC. This codes for CASSQGFGRGSYNEQFF.

The rearrangement uses TRBV3-1 (or the pseudogene TRBV3-2) and TRBJ1-2; possible D gene TRBD1, 5 bases. Between the trimmed V and J ends, which lost 0 bases and 7 bases, there was a span of 12 bases. Germline CDR1 and CDR2: LGHDT and YNNKEL (reference sequence). There are 14 residues in the CDR3. The CDR3 DNA is TGTGCCAGCAGCCAAGATGGGGGGATTGTTGGCTACACCTTC. Translating gives CASSQDGGIVGYTF.

V is TRBV18 and J is TRBJ1-2; D is uncertain. The V and J ends lost 2 bases and 3 bases respectively, with 7 bases between them. The CDR3 consists of 13 residues. CDR1 is KGHSH and CDR2 is LQKENI in the germline V gene. The chain's CDR3 is CASSPVTDYGYTF. The DNA for the CDR3 is TGTGCCAGCTCACCAGTAACAGACTATGGCTACACCTTC.

The genes are TRBV3-1 (or the pseudogene TRBV3-2) and TRBJ2-1; 8 nucleotides match TRBD2. The CDR3 covers 12 residues. V shed 3 bases, J shed 10 bases, and the junction held 2 bases outside the gene matches. The V gene's germline CDR1 is LGHDT and CDR2 YNNKEL (reference sequence). The CDR3 DNA sequence: TGTGCCAGCAGCCACGGACTAGCCGAGCAGTTCTTC. Translation: CASSHGLAEQFF.

The V gene is TRBV2, the J gene TRBJ2-2, with D perhaps matching TRBD1 (5 bases). The CDR3 is made up of 14 amino acids. V lost 1 base to trimming and J lost 4 bases, with 7 bases between them. Germline assignment: CDR1 SNHLY and CDR2 FYNNEI. Written as DNA, the CDR3 is TGTGCCAGCAGTGAAGACAGGATCACCGGGGAGCTGTTTTTT. Its protein is CASSEDRITGELFF. The full variable domain, its missing parts supplied by reference TRBV2 and TRBJ2-2, is EPEVTQTPSHQVTQMGQEVILRCVPISNHLYFYWYRQILGQKVEFLVSFYNNEISEKSEIFDDQFSVERPDGSNFTLKIRSTKLEDSAMYFCASSEDRITGELFFGEGSRLTVL.

This chain uses TRBV28 with TRBJ2-7; D may be TRBD2 (5 bases). Germline-derived CDR1 and CDR2 are MDHEN and SYDVKM. The CDR3 contains 14 residues. V gave up 2 bases and J gave up 0 bases, with 8 bases separating them. The CDR3 DNA is TGTGCCAGCAGTTTACGCCGGGACTCCTACGAGCAGTACTTC. Translation: CASSLRRDSYEQYF.

The CDR3 coding sequence is TGCGCCAGCAGCGCCTCGGGACTAGCGGTCTACGAGCAGTACTTC. Translating it yields CASSASGLAVYEQYF. The chain couples TRBV5-1 to TRBJ2-7, with 11 bases identical to TRBD2. Germline CDR1 and CDR2: SGHRS and YFSETQ. The CDR3 is 15 amino acids. Unmatched junction bases numbered 6, after V lost 4 bases and J lost 3 bases.

As concerns this clone: One end of the junction varies from germline; a read error may be responsible. The chain links TRBV11-2 to TRBJ1-1, with D possibly matching TRBD1 (5 bases). CDR1 and CDR2 from the germline V gene are SGHAT and FQNNGV. The CDR3 runs 13 residues. CDR3 nucleotide sequence: TGTGCCAGCAGCTTAGATTTGCGGGGCCTTGTAAGCTTT. The encoded protein is CASSLDLRGLVSF.